The 7 T cell receptor beta chains reported below all come from one sample, sequenced in a study of blood T cell repertoires in COVID-19. Data came from immunoSEQ multiplex PCR; TCRdb stores just in-frame clones and leaves some out. This sample has about 25,000 clones, with about 80% found just once. The sample comprised peripheral blood. These receptor sequences come from a man of 80 years or more with active or convalescent COVID-19.

This clone was seen a single time. J is TRBJ2-5 and V is TRBV10-3, with a weak D call TRBD2 (6 bases). The CDR3 is made up of 14 amino acids. V lost 3 bases and J lost 5, with 13 bases in between. Germline V gene data show CDR1 as ENHRY and CDR2 as SYGVKD. The CDR3 DNA sequence: TGTGCCATCAGTGACGGAGGAGGGACGGAGACCCAGTACTTC. It specifies CAISDGGGTETQYF.

The rearrangement uses TRBV9 and TRBJ1-2; D ambiguous. The V and J ends lost 2 bases and 5 bases respectively, with 10 bases between them. The CDR3 is 13 amino acids. Germline V gene data show CDR1 as SGDLS and CDR2 as YYNGEE. The CDR3 loop reads CASSVSSDYGYTF. CDR3 DNA sequence: TGTGCCAGCAGCGTGTCTAGCGATTATGGCTACACCTTC.

The rearrangement links TRBV19 to TRBJ2-5; weak D call: TRBD2 (5 bases). The CDR3 is 13 residues long. Trimming removed 6 bases at V and 5 bases at J, with 13 bases between. The germline V gene has CDR1 LNHDA and CDR2 SQIVND (reference sequence). The CDR3 protein is CASREGRRETQYF. DNA for the CDR3: TGTGCCAGTAGAGAGGGCCGGAGGGAGACCCAGTACTTC.

CDR3 DNA sequence: TGCGCCAGCAGCTTGTTTACAGCCAGACAAGAGACCCAGTACTTC. Amino acid sequence: CASSLFTARQETQYF. V gene TRBV5-1 combines with J gene TRBJ2-5; the D is unclear. The CDR3 is made up of 15 amino acids. V gave up 1 base and J gave up 2 bases, with 12 bases separating them. Germline-derived CDR1 and CDR2 are SGHRS and YFSETQ.

This clone turned up a few times. The chain couples TRBV11-2 to TRBJ2-5; no definite D call. Germline CDR1 is SGHAT and CDR2 is FQNNGV. The CDR3 covers 14 residues. Trimming left V 1 base short and J 2 bases short, with 8 bases between. CDR3 sequence (DNA): TGTGCCAGCAGCTTAGCTTCCCAGCAAGAGACCCAGTACTTC. Translation gives CASSLASQQETQYF.

This chain connects TRBV12-3 or TRBV12-4 to TRBJ1-2, with TRBD1 identical over 7 bases. This CDR3 contains 11 residues. Unmatched junction bases numbered 11, after V lost 8 bases and J lost 14 bases. CDR3 region: CASGRDRERTF. The CDR3 DNA reads as TGTGCCAGCGGACGAGACAGGGAGCGGACCTTC.

This chain connects TRBV3-1 (or the pseudogene TRBV3-2) to TRBJ2-5, with 7 bases aligning to TRBD2. J was trimmed by 5 bases and V by 3 bases; bases with no gene match: 9. This CDR3 spans 15 amino acids. Germline assignment: CDR1 LGHDT and CDR2 YNNKEL (reference sequence). The CDR3 loop is CASSQARLAGETQYF. The CDR3 DNA reads TGTGCCAGCAGCCAGGCACGACTAGCCGGCGAGACCCAGTACTTC.